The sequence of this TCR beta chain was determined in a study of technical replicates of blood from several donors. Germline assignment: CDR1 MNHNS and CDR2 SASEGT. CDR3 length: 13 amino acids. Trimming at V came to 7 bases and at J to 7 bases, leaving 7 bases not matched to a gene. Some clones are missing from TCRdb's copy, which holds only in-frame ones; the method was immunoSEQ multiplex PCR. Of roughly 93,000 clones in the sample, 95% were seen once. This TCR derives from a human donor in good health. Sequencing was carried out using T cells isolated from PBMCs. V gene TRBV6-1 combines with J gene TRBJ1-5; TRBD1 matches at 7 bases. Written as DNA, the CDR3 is TGTGCCAGCACTTTTACAGGGGACCAGCCCCAGCATTTT. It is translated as CASTFTGDQPQHF.